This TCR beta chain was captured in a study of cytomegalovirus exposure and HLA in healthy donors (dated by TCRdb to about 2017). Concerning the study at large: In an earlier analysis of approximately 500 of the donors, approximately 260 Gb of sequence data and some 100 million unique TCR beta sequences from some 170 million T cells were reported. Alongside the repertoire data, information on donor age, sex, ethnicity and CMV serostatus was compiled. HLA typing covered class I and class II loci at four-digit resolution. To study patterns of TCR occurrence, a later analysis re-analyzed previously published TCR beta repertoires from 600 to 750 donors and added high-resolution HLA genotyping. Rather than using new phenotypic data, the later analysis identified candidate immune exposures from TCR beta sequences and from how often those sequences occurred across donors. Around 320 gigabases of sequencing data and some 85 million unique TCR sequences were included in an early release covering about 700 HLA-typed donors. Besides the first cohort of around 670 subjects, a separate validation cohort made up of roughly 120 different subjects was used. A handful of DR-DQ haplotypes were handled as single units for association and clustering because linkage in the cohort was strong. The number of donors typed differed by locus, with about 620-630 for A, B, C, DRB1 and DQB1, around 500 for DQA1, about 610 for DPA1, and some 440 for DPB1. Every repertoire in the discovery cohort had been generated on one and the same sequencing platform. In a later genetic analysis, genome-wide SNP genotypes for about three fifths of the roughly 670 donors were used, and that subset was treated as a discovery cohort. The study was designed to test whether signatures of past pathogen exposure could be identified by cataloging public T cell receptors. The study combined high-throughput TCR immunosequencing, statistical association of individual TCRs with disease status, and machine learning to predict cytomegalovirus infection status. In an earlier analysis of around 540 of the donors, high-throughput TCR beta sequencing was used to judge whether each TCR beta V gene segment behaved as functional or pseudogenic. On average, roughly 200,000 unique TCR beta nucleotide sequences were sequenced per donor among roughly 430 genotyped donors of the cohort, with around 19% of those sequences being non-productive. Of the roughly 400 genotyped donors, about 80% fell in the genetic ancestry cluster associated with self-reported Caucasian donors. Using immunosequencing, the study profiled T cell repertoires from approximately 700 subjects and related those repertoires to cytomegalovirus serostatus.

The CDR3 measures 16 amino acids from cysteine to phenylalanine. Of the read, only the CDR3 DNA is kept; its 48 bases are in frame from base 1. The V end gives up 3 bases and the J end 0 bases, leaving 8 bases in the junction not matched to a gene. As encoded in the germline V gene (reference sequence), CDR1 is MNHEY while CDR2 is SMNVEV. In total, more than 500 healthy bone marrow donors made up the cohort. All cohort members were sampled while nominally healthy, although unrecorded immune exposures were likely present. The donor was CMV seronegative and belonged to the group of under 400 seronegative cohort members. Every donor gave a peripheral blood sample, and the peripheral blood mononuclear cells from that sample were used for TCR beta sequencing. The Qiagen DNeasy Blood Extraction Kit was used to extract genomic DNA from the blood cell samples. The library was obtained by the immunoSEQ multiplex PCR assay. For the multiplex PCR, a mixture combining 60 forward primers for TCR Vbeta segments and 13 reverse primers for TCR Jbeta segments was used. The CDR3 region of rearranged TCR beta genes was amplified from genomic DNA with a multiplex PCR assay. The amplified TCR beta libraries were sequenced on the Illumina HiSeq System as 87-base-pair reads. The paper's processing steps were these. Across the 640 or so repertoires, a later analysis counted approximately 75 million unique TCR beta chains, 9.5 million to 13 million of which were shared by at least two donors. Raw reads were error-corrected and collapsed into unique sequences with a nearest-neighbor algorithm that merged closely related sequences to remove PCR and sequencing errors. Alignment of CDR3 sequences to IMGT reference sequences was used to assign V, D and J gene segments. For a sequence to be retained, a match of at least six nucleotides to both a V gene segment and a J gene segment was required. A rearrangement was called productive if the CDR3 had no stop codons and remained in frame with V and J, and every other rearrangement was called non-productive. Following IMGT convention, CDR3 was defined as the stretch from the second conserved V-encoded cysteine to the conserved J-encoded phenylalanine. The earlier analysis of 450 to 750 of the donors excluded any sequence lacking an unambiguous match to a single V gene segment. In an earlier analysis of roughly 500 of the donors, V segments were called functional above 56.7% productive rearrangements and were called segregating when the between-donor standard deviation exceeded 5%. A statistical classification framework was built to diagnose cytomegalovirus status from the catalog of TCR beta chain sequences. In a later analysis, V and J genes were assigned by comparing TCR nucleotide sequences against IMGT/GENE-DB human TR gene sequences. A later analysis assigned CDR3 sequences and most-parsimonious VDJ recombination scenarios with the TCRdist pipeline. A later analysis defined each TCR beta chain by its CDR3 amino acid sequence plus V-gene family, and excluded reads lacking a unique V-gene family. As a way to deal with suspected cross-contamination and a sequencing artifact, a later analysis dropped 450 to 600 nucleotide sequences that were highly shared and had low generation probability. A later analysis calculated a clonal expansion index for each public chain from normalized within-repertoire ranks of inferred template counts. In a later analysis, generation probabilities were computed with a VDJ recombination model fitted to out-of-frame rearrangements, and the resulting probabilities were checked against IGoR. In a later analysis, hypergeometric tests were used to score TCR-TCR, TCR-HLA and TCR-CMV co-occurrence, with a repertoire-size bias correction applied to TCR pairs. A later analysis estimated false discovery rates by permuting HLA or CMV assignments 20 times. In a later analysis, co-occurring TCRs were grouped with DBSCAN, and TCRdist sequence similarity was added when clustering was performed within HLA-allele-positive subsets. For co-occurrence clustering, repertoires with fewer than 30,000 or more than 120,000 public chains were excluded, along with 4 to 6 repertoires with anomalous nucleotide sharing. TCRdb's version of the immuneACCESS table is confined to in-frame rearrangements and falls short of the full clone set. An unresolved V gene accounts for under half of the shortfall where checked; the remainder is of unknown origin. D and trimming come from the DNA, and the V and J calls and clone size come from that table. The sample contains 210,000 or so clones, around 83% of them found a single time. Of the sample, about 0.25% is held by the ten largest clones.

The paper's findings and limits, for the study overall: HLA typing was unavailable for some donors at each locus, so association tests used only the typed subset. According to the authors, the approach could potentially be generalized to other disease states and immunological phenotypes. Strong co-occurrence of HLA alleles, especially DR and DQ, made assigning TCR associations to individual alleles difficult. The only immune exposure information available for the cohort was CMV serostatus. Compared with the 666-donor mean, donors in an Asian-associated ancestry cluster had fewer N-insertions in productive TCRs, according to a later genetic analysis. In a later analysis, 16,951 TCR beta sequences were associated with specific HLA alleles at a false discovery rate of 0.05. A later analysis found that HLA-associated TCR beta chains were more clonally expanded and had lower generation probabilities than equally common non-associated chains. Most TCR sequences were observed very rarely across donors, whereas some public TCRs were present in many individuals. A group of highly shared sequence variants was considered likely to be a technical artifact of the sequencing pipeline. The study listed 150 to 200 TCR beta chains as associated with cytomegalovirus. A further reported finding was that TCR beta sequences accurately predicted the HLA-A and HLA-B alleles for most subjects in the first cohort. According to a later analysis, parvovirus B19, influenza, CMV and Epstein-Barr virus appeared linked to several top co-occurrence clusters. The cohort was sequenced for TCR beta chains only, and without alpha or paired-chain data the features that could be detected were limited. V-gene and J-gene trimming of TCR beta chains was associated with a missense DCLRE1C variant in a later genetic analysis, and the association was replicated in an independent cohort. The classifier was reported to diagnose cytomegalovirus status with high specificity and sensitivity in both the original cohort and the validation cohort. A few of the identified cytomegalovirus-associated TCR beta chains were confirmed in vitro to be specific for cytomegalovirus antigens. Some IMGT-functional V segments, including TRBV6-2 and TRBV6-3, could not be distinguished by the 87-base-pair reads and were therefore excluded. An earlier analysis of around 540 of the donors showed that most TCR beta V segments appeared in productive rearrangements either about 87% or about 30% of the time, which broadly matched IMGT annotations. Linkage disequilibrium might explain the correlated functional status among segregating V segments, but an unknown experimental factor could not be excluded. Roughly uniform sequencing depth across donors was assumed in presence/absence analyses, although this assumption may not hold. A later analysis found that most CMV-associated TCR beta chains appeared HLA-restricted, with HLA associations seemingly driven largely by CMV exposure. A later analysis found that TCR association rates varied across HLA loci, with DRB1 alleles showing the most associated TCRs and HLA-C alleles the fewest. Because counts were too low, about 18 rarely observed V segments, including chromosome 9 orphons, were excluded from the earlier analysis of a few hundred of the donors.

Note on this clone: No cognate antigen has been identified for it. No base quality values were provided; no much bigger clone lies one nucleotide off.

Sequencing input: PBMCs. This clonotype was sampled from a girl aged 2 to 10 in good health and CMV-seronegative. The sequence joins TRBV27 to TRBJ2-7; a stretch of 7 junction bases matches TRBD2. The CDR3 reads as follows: CASSFTAGRSSYEQYF. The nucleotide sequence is TGTGCCAGCAGTTTCACAGCGGGGAGGAGCTCCTACGAGCAGTACTTC.